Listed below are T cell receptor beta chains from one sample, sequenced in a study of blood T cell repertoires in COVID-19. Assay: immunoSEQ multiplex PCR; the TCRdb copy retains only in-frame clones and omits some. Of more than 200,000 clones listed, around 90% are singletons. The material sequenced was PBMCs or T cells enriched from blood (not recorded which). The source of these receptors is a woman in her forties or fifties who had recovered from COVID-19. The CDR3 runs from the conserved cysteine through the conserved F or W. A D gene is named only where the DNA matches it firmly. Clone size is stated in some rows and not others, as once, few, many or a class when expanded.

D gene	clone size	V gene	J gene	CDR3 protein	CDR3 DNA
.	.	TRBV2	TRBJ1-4	CASSENPGVGEKLFF	TGTGCCAGCAGTGAAAATCCAGGGGTTGGTGAAAAACTGTTTTTT
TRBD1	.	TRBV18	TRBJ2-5	CASSPINRGETQYF	TGTGCCAGCTCACCAATTAACAGGGGAGAGACCCAGTACTTC
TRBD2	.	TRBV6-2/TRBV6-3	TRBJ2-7	CASSPTSGSYEQYF	TGTGCCAGCAGCCCAACTAGCGGGAGCTACGAGCAGTACTTC
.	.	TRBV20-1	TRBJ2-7	CSATGEGEQYF	TGCAGTGCAACCGGGGAAGGCGAGCAGTACTTC
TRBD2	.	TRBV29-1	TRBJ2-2	CSVRGGRDTGELFF	TGCAGCGTTAGGGGAGGGCGGGACACCGGGGAGCTGTTTTTT
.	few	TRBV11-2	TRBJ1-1	CASSPPRTRVNTEAFF	TGTGCCAGCAGCCCCCCAAGGACAAGGGTGAACACTGAAGCTTTCTTT
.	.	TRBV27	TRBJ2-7	CASGRQANSYEQYF	TGTGCCAGCGGAAGACAGGCCAACTCCTACGAGCAGTACTTC
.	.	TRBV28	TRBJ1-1	CASSLGDTEAFF	TGTGCCAGCAGTCTCGGGGACACTGAAGCTTTCTTT
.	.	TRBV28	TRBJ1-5	CASSLMGQGHYNQPQHF	TGTGCCAGCAGTTTGATGGGCCAGGGTCATTACAATCAGCCCCAGCATTTT
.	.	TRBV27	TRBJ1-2	CASSLSGDYGYTF	TGTGCCAGCAGTTTAAGTGGAGACTATGGCTACACCTTC
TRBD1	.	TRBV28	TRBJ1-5	CASSSGDRGHGQPQHF	TGTGCCAGCAGTTCCGGGGACAGGGGGCATGGTCAGCCCCAGCATTTT
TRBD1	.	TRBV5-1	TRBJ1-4	CASSWGTGEEKLFF	TGCGCCAGCAGCTGGGGGACAGGGGAGGAAAAACTGTTTTTT
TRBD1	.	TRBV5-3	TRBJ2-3	CARSLGTGEGHTQYF	TGTGCCAGAAGCTTGGGGACAGGGGAAGGGCATACGCAGTATTTT
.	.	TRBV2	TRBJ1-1	CASFRQVLSEAFF	TGTGCCAGCTTTAGGCAGGTTCTATCTGAAGCTTTCTTT
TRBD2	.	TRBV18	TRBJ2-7	CASSATPGGPKFVEQYF	TGTGCCAGCTCAGCGACGCCGGGAGGGCCTAAGTTTGTCGAGCAGTACTTC
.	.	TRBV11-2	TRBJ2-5	CASSSPSFLETQYF	TGTGCCAGCAGCTCCCCTAGTTTCTTGGAGACCCAGTACTTC
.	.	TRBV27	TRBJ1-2	CASSPQVGFQGHGYTF	TGTGCCAGCAGCCCGCAGGTAGGGTTCCAGGGCCATGGCTACACCTTC
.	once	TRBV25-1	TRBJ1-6	CASTPPGIKGSPLHF	TGTGCCAGCACCCCCCCGGGAATTAAAGGGTCACCCCTCCACTTT
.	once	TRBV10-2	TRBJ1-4	CASTRGGQLNEKLFF	TGCGCCAGCACTAGAGGTGGACAGCTAAATGAAAAACTGTTTTTT
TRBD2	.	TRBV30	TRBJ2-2	CAWRRLAVNTGELFF	TGTGCCTGGAGGCGACTAGCGGTGAACACCGGGGAGCTGTTTTTT
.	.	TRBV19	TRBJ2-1	CASSNFASSYNEQFF	TGTGCCAGTAGTAACTTCGCGAGCTCCTACAATGAGCAGTTCTTC
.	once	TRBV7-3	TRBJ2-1	CASSLTHRLNEQFF	TGTGCCAGCAGCTTAACTCATAGACTCAATGAGCAGTTCTTC
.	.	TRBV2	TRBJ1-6	CASSAGPRGGSPLHF	TGTGCCAGCAGTGCGGGCCCACGCGGAGGTTCACCCCTCCACTTT
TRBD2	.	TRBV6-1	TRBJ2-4	CASSVTSGLAKNIQYF	TGTGCCAGCAGTGTTACTAGCGGGTTAGCCAAAAACATTCAGTACTTC
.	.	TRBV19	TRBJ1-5	CASSVGARQPQHF	TGTGCCAGTAGTGTGGGGGCTCGGCAGCCCCAGCATTTT
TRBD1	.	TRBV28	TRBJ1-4	CASSITGTGGEEKLFF	TGTGCCAGCAGTATCACCGGGACAGGCGGTGAGGAAAAACTGTTTTTT
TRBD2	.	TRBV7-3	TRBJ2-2	CASSRRLAENTGELFF	TGTGCCAGCAGCCGGCGACTAGCTGAGAACACCGGGGAGCTGTTTTTT
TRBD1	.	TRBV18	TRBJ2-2	CASSPVIQGADTGELFF	TGTGCCAGCTCACCAGTTATCCAGGGGGCTGACACCGGGGAGCTGTTTTTT
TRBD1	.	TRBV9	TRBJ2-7	CASSVGGQGAGEQYF	TGTGCCAGCAGCGTAGGCGGACAGGGGGCTGGCGAGCAGTACTTC
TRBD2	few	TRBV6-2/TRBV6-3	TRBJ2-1	CATSLSGGSYNEQFF	TGTGCCACCAGCCTTAGCGGGGGTTCCTACAATGAGCAGTTCTTC
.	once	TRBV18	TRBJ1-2	CATGEGSGGYTF	TGTGCCACCGGTGAGGGTAGTGGTGGCTACACCTTC
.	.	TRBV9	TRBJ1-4	CASSVTGSPEKLFF	TGTGCCAGCAGCGTTACAGGGAGTCCCGAAAAACTGTTTTTT
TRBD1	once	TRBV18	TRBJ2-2	CASSLPDRGDTGELFF	TGTGCCAGCTCACTACCAGACAGGGGAGACACCGGGGAGCTGTTTTTT
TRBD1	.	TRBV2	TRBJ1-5	CASRVDRAQPQHF	TGTGCCAGCAGAGTTGACAGGGCCCAGCCCCAGCATTTT
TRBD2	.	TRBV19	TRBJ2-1	CASSISAGGVNEQFF	TGTGCCAGTAGTATCAGTGCGGGAGGGGTTAATGAGCAGTTCTTC
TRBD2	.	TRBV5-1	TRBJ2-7	CASSWGLAGYEQYF	TGCGCCAGCAGCTGGGGACTAGCGGGCTACGAGCAGTACTTC
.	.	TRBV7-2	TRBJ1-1	CASSPRQANTEAFF	TGTGCCAGCAGCCCTAGACAGGCGAACACTGAAGCTTTCTTT
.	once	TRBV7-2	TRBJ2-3	CASSLATAYTDTQYF	TGTGCCAGCAGCTTAGCAACAGCCTACACAGATACGCAGTATTTT
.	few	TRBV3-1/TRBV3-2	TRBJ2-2	CASSLLARGTGELFF	TGTGCCAGCAGCCTTTTAGCGAGAGGCACCGGGGAGCTGTTTTTT
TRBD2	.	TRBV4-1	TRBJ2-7	CASSQATSGSHEQYF	TGCGCCAGCAGCCAAGCCACTAGCGGGAGCCACGAGCAGTACTTC
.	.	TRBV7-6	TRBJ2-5	CASSLARVQKETQYF	TGTGCCAGCAGCTTAGCTCGTGTTCAGAAAGAGACCCAGTACTTC
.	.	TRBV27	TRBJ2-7	CASSLRQPYEQYF	TGTGCCAGCAGTTTGCGACAACCATACGAGCAGTACTTC
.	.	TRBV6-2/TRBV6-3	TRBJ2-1	CASSYTKVGAEQFF	TGTGCCAGCAGTTACACCAAGGTAGGAGCTGAGCAGTTCTTC
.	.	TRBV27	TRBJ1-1	CASSLSLIDSIRPMNTEAFF	TGTGCCAGCAGTCTTTCGTTGATCGACTCCATCCGACCCATGAACACTGAAGCTTTCTTT
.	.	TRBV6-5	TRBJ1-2	CASTPRQGNYGYTF	TGTGCCAGCACCCCTAGGCAGGGCAACTATGGCTACACCTTC
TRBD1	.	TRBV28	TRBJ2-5	CASRPGGAGETQYF	TGTGCCAGCAGACCAGGGGGCGCGGGGGAGACCCAGTACTTC
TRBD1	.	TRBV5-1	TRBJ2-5	CASSLEGDRTQYF	TGCGCCAGCAGCTTGGAAGGGGACAGGACCCAGTACTTC
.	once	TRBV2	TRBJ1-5	CASSVEGTSNQPQHF	TGTGCCAGCAGTGTAGAGGGTACAAGCAATCAGCCCCAGCATTTT
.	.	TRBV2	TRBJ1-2	CASSLAQGARPDNYGYTF	TGTGCCAGCAGCCTCGCCCAAGGGGCCAGGCCTGATAACTATGGCTACACCTTC
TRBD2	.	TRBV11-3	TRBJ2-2	CASSPDGLASGELFF	TGTGCCAGCAGCCCCGACGGACTAGCGTCCGGGGAGCTGTTTTTT